The TCR beta chain under discussion was sequenced for a study of shared clonotypes between healthy human individuals. This clone was seen a handful of times. V shed 2 bases, J shed 1 base, and the junction held 7 bases outside the gene matches. The CDR3 extends over 15 amino acids. The germline V gene has CDR1 GTSNPN and CDR2 SVGIG (reference sequence). TCRdb's copy holds only in-frame clones and misses some; the assay was immunoSEQ multiplex PCR. The top ten hold around 0.15% of the sample, which has roughly 2.5 million clones, approximately 90% seen once. The source of this sequence is a young man in good health. V and J are TRBV30 and TRBJ1-1, with 7 bases that match TRBD1. Sequencing was performed on naive CD4+ T cells sorted from blood. Subset noted: CD45RA+ positively selected. CDR3 bases: TGTGCCTGGAGTCGGGAGGGGGCCAGGAACACTGAAGCTTTCTTT. Amino acids: CAWSREGARNTEAFF.